The 9 T cell receptor beta chains below all came from one sample that was sequenced in a study of T cells in Graves' hyperthyroidism and ophthalmopathy. There were TCR beta CDR3 regions amplified from RNA transcripts. First-round RT-PCR with HTBI primers amplified the TCR CDR3 region. TCRdb used MiXCR to reprocess the multiplex PCR reads, holding one entry per CDR3 protein. The table records fewer than 450,000 distinct CDR3 sequences, approximately 18% of them present only once. Sequences were obtained from blood. Receptors were obtained from a woman aged 30 to 39 with Graves' hyperthyroidism that later progressed to Graves' ophthalmopathy.

The sample holds many counts of this clonotype. The V call is TRBV4-1, the J call TRBJ2-1; a possible D gene is TRBD1 (6 bases). Trimming removed 0 bases at V and 0 bases at J, with 9 bases between. The CDR3 is made up of 16 amino acids. Germline CDR1 reads MGHRA; CDR2 reads YSYEKL. The CDR3 nucleotides read TGCGCCAGCAGCCAAGACGGACAGACCTCCTACAATGAGCAGTTCTTC. The encoded protein is CASSQDGQTSYNEQFF.

This clonotype was seen a few times. The CDR3 sequence: CASSVVPGQMNTEAFF. CDR3 coding DNA: TGTGCCAGCAGCGTAGTGCCGGGACAGATGAACACTGAAGCTTTCTTT. This chain connects TRBV9 to TRBJ1-1; 7 bases agree with TRBD1. CDR3 length equals 16 residues. Losses at the gene ends were 0 bases for V and 0 bases for J; bases not matched to a gene: 5. Germline CDR1 is SGDLS and CDR2 is YYNGEE.

Ten or more counts support this clonotype. This may stem from a read error, because a much larger clone lies one nucleotide away. The chain uses TRBV27 and TRBJ2-3, with 7 positions matching TRBD1. The CDR3 spans 13 residues. V was clipped by 4 bases and J by 4 bases; unmatched bases: 2. Germline V gene data show CDR1 as MNHEY and CDR2 as SMNVEV (reference sequence). The CDR3 DNA follows: TGTGCCAGCAGTTGGCAGGGGGCAGATACGCAGTATTTT. Amino acids: CASSWQGADTQYF.

This clonotype appeared many times. The rearrangement uses TRBV29-1 and TRBJ2-2; 8 bases are shared with TRBD2. The CDR3 loop spans 15 amino acids. Trimming cost V 3 bases and J 4 bases; bases outside gene matches: 7. Germline V gives CDR1 SQVTM, CDR2 ANQGSEA. The CDR3 loop reads CSVDTGRGGTGELFF. DNA of the CDR3: TGCAGCGTTGATACCGGGAGGGGTGGCACCGGGGAGCTGTTTTTT.

In this sample, this clonotype turned up many times. The rearrangement links TRBV7-2 to TRBJ1-1, with 7 bases identical to TRBD1. J was trimmed by 1 base and V by 3 bases; bases with no gene match: 2. The CDR3 contains 14 residues. Germline CDR1 and CDR2: SGHTA and FQGNSA. This CDR3 reads CASSFRTGNTEAFF. The CDR3 DNA follows: TGTGCCAGCAGCTTCAGGACAGGGAACACTGAAGCTTTCTTT.

This clonotype was seen many times. The rearrangement links TRBV3-1 to TRBJ2-1, with TRBD2 matching 8 bases. The CDR3 extends over 16 amino acids. Germline CDR1 reads LGHDT; CDR2 reads YNNKEL (reference sequence). J was trimmed by 2 bases and V by 4 bases; bases with no gene match: 7. The chain's CDR3 is CASSPRTSRAYNEQFF. CDR3 DNA: TGTGCCAGCAGCCCAAGGACTAGCCGAGCCTACAATGAGCAGTTCTTC.

There are a few counts of this clonotype. The V gene is TRBV29-1, the J gene TRBJ1-6, with 9 bases fitting TRBD1. Germline-derived CDR1 and CDR2 are SQVTM and ANQGSEA. J was trimmed by 11 bases and V by 5 bases; bases with no gene match: 7. CDR3 size: 13 residues. CDR3 protein: CSVRRDRETPLHF. The CDR3 DNA is TGCAGCGTTCGAAGGGACAGGGAGACACCCCTCCACTTT.

This clonotype was recorded many times. The genes are TRBV5-1 and TRBJ2-1, with a weak D call TRBD1 (5 bases). V was cut by 4 bases and J by 0 bases, with 11 bases left in between. The germline V gene encodes CDR1 SGHRS and CDR2 YFSETQ. The CDR3 has 15 amino acids. The CDR3 DNA reads TGCGCCAGCAGCCAAACAGGTGACTCCTACAATGAGCAGTTCTTC. Translation gives CASSQTGDSYNEQFF.

The V call is TRBV5-1, the J call TRBJ1-1, with 12 bases lining up with TRBD1. Trimming removed 4 bases from V and 4 bases from J; junction bases left unmatched: 5. The V gene's germline CDR1 is SGHRS and CDR2 YFSETQ. CDR3 length equals 15 residues. The CDR3 region is CASSPGQGALTEAFF. The DNA of the CDR3 is TGCGCCAGCAGCCCGGGACAGGGGGCGCTCACTGAAGCTTTCTTT. Supplemented by reference TRBV5-1 and TRBJ1-1, the full variable domain reads KAGVTQTPRYLIKTRGQQVTLSCSPISGHRSVSWYQQTPGQGLQFLFEYFSETQRNKGNFPGRFSGRQFSNSRSEMNVSTLELGDSALYLCASSPGQGALTEAFFGQGTRLTVV.